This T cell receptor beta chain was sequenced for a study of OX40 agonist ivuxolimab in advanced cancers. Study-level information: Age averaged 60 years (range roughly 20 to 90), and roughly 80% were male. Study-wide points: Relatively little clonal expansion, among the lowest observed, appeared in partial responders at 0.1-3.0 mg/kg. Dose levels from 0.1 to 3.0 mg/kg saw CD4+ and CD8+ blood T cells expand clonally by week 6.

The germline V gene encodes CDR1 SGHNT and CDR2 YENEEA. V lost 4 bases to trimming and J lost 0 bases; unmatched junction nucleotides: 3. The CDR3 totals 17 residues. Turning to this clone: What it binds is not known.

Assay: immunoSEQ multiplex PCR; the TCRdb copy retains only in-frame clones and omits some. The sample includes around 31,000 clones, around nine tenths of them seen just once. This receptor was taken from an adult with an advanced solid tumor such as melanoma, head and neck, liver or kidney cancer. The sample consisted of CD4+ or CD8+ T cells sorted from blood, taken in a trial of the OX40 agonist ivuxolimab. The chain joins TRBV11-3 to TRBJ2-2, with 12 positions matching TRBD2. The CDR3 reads CASSSTSGGPNTGELFF. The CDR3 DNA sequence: TGTGCCAGCAGCTCGACTAGCGGGGGCCCGAACACCGGGGAGCTGTTTTTT.